Presented here are 5 T cell receptor beta chains from one specimen sequenced in a study of blood T cells in healthy people across ages. Through a sample-barcoded 5' primer and a J-beta primer mix, a second PCR was run for roughly 6 to 11 cycles. TCRdb processed the 5' RACE reads anew with MiXCR; each CDR3 protein has one entry. The sample shows about 510,000 distinct CDR3 sequences, about 26% of them seen only once. These same data were also listed under a study on T cells of mothers and their children.

The sample comprised blood. These receptors were obtained from a boy aged 2 to 9 in good health.

The chain uses TRBV7-3 and TRBJ1-1; 9 bases agree with TRBD1. The CDR3 contains 15 residues. V gave up 2 bases and J gave up 11 bases; unmatched junction bases: 12. The germline V gene encodes CDR1 SGHTA and CDR2 FQGTGA. CDR3 DNA sequence: TGTGCCAGCAGCTTAGTTTTGGGACAGGGCCAGCAGGCTTTCTTT. This encodes CASSLVLGQGQQAFF.

The chain links TRBV4-1 to TRBJ2-7; the D is unclear. Trimming removed 1 base at V and 4 bases at J, with 11 bases between. From germline, CDR1 is MGHRA and CDR2 YSYEKL. This CDR3 has 14 amino acids. DNA for the CDR3: TGCGCCAGCAGCCAAGCTGTGGTTGAGTACGAGCAGTACTTC. Protein product: CASSQAVVEYEQYF.

The chain links TRBV29-1 to TRBJ2-1; D is perhaps TRBD1 or TRBD2 (6 bases each). The assigned J gene may be wrong: the sequence end matches TRBJ2-7 better. The CDR3 is made up of 15 amino acids. From germline, CDR1 is SQVTM and CDR2 ANQGSEA. The CDR3 sequence: CSVEDHRGLAYEQYF. The CDR3 DNA sequence: TGCAGCGTTGAAGATCACCGGGGGCTGGCATACGAGCAGTACTTC.

The chain joins TRBV7-8 to TRBJ2-4; 11 positions agree with TRBD1. The V segment lost 5 bases and the J segment 8 bases; nucleotides outside the gene matches: 17. Per germline, CDR1 SGHVS and CDR2 FQNEAQ. The CDR3 totals 18 residues. The chain's CDR3 is CASSQPGTGGRGSDIQYF. The CDR3, as DNA: TGTGCCAGCAGCCAACCAGGGACAGGGGGACGTGGGTCCGACATTCAGTACTTC.

This chain links TRBV27 with TRBJ2-3; 7 bases are shared with TRBD1. The CDR3 extends over 15 amino acids. Germline assignment: CDR1 MNHEY and CDR2 SMNVEV (reference sequence). Unmatched junction bases numbered 6, after V lost 5 bases and J lost 1 base. CDR3 nucleotides: TGTGCCAGCAGTCCACATGGACAGGGCACAGATACGCAGTATTTT. Its protein is CASSPHGQGTDTQYF.